One sample yielded the 8 T cell receptor beta chains listed below, sequenced in a study of OX40 agonist ivuxolimab in advanced cancers. Repertoires were generated with immunoSEQ multiplex PCR, while TCRdb's copy carries only in-frame clones and drops some. The table records about 75,000 clones, about 88% of them present only once. This material consisted of CD4+ or CD8+ T cells sorted from blood, taken in a trial of the OX40 agonist ivuxolimab. The receptors stem from an adult with an advanced solid tumor such as melanoma, head and neck, liver or kidney cancer.

The sample holds a few counts of this clone. The chain links TRBV5-1 to TRBJ1-5, with D possibly TRBD1 on 5 matching bases. This CDR3 spans 14 amino acids. Trimming cost V 4 bases and J 0 bases, with 8 bases left between them. Germline V gene data show CDR1 as SGHRS and CDR2 as YFSETQ. CDR3 in amino acids: CASSEGISNQPQHF. CDR3 DNA sequence: TGCGCCAGCAGCGAGGGGATTAGCAATCAGCCCCAGCATTTT.

The rearrangement joins TRBV6-6 to TRBJ1-4, with D maybe TRBD1 (5 bases). Germline assignment: CDR1 MNHNY and CDR2 SVGAGI (reference sequence). Trimming cost V 7 bases and J 5 bases, with 14 bases left between them. The CDR3 spans 14 residues. Here the CDR3 reads CASTEGRANEKLFF. Here the CDR3 DNA reads TGTGCCAGCACAGAGGGACGGGCCAATGAAAAACTGTTTTTT.

The rearrangement joins TRBV6-1 to TRBJ2-7, with 9 bases that match TRBD2. From germline, CDR1 is MNHNS and CDR2 SASEGT. This CDR3 contains 14 residues. Trimming cost V 6 bases and J 4 bases; bases outside gene matches: 7. The CDR3 sequence is CASRAGTSLYEQYF. CDR3 sequence (DNA): TGTGCCAGCAGGGCCGGGACTAGCTTGTACGAGCAGTACTTC.

The rearrangement joins TRBV4-1 to TRBJ1-1; a weak D match, TRBD1 (6 bases). The CDR3 length is 15 residues. Germline values: CDR1 MGHRA, CDR2 YSYEKL. Trimming took off 1 base at V and 1 base at J, with 10 bases between the two ends. The CDR3 spells CASSQGQAPNTEAFF. The CDR3 DNA reads TGCGCCAGCAGCCAAGGACAGGCCCCGAACACTGAAGCTTTCTTT.

CDR3 sequence reads: CASSGYRDIQNEKLFF. Written as DNA, the CDR3 is TGTGCCAGCAGTGGATACCGGGACATCCAGAATGAAAAACTGTTTTTT. The chain employs TRBV25-1 and TRBJ1-4, with a weak D call TRBD1 (6 bases). V gave up 4 bases and J gave up 5 bases, with 17 bases separating them. This CDR3 is built from 16 residues. Germline V CDR1 and CDR2: MGHDK, SYGVNS. The complete variable domain, with remaining parts taken from reference TRBV25-1 and TRBJ1-4, reads EADIYQTPRYLVIGTGKKITLECSQTMGHDKMYWYQQDPGMELHLIHYSYGVNSTEKGDLSSESTVSRIRTEHFPLTLESARPSHTSQYLCASSGYRDIQNEKLFFGSGTQLSVL.

This chain links TRBV28 with TRBJ1-6; D unresolved. Germline V CDR1 and CDR2: MDHEN, SYDVKM. This CDR3 is 13 amino acids long. Trimming took 5 bases from V and 8 from J, leaving 10 bases between them. CDR3 in amino acids: CASSLDRYSPLHF. CDR3 bases: TGTGCCAGCAGTCTTGATCGGTATTCACCCCTCCACTTT.

The chain couples TRBV7-9 to TRBJ2-1; D possibly uses TRBD1 or TRBD2 (6 bases each). CDR3 length: 16 residues. Trimming shortened V by 4 bases and J by 4 bases, and 17 bases separated the two germline ends. CDR1 SEHNR and CDR2 FQNEAQ come from the germline V gene (reference sequence). Here the CDR3 reads CASSSIIGGAYNEQFF. The CDR3 nucleotides read TGTGCCAGCAGCTCGATCATCGGGGGCGCATACAATGAGCAGTTCTTC.

The chain combines TRBV13 with TRBJ2-7; D is perhaps TRBD2 (5 bases). The CDR3 is 14 residues long. The V end lost 5 bases, the J end lost 2 bases, and 13 bases lay between the germline ends. CDR1 is PRHDT, CDR2 FYEKMQ, per germline (reference sequence). The CDR3 here is CASSPRRGTYEQYF. CDR3 DNA sequence: TGTGCCAGCAGCCCCCGACGGGGAACCTACGAGCAGTACTTC.